What follows describes a single TCR beta chain. Nashville, Tennessee was home to all donors, each a Caucasian adult. These data come from a study of shared clonotypes between healthy human individuals. The CDR3 totals 13 residues. V was cut by 4 bases and J by 7 bases, with 11 bases left in between. Per the germline V gene, CDR1 is ENHRY and CDR2 is SYGVKD. Assay: immunoSEQ multiplex PCR; the TCRdb copy retains only in-frame clones and omits some. The sample includes about 2.4 million clones, over 85% of them seen just once. This clonotype was obtained from a man between 18 and 29 years old in good health. Some clones in this sample may be carry-over from other donors' samples. The rearrangement links TRBV10-3 to TRBJ2-1; D unclear. The sequenced material came from naive CD4+ T cells from PBMCs. As for subset: CD45RA+ positively selected. CDR3 region: CAISGNLGNEQFF. The DNA for the CDR3 is TGTGCCATCAGTGGTAACTTGGGAAATGAGCAGTTCTTC.